Here is one TCR beta chain with its context. Its antigen is unknown. Qualities for individual bases were not recorded, and no much larger clone is one base off. Participants in the prospective study were aged roughly 18 to 90 years, lived in some 24 United States geographic areas, and enrolled through a virtual design. In the prospective study, cohorts were assigned on the basis of participant-reported clinical history obtained from a screening survey and a study questionnaire. In the prospective study, mobile phlebotomists collected whole blood, serum and a nasopharyngeal or oropharyngeal swab from each participant. Prospective study participants could optionally give additional blood draws and questionnaires over an approximately 2-month period. Before DNA extraction, prospective study blood samples were shipped either frozen or at room temperature. This record belongs to a study of blood T cell repertoires in COVID-19 (dated by TCRdb to about 2020). For the wider study: Recovered participants in ImmuneRACE Cohort 3 were defined as having two consecutive negative NP/OP PCR tests, clearance from a healthcare professional, or resolution of symptoms. The collaborator samples originated in the United States, Italy and Spain and spanned the acute and convalescent phases of COVID-19. The material from the prospective study consisted of cDNA or gDNA derived from T cells, B-cell-depleted T cells, or PBMCs. The dataset comprised deeply sampled blood TCRbeta repertoires from subjects exposed to, actively infected with, or recovered from COVID-19. The repertoires were made available in a free public database intended to serve as a resource for research on the immune response to SARS-CoV-2. Samples were obtained from the ongoing ImmuneRACE study (first 160 participants) and from over a thousand subjects provided by 6 global collaborators. Nearly every sample came with metadata listing a de-identified subject ID, COVID-19 status, age in years and sex. Where available, HLA class I and class II types were taken from metadata supplied by the sample provider and were not determined by assay-based typing.

What the study reported, not specific to this receptor: How much clinical and demographic metadata was included differed by source and by participant, and the metadata was provided uncurated.

TCRbeta CDR3 regions were amplified from genomic DNA by means of the immunoSEQ Assay, a bias-controlled multiplex PCR. On the study's bioinformatics: Within the assay, amplification of reference gene primers was used to estimate how many nucleated cells each sample contained. To quantify the absolute abundance of each unique TCRbeta CDR3 rearrangement, sequence reads were collapsed and filtered. Productive Simpson clonality was computed per sample as the square root of Simpson's diversity index over productive rearrangements. The immuneACCESS repertoire file appears here via TCRdb, limited to in-frame rearrangements. These files lack a portion of the clones; in checked studies, under half of the deficit traces to unresolved V genes, and the cause of the others is not known. The V and J calls and clone size are taken from that table; D and trimming were inferred from the DNA. This sample comprises about 360,000 clones, around 87% of them detected only once. Roughly 1.9% of the sample comes from the top ten.

CDR1 and CDR2 are read off the germline V gene as SGHTS and YDEGEE. The CDR3 covers 18 residues, taking in both the cysteine and the phenylalanine. The DNA shown is the 54-base CDR3, in frame from base 1. Trimming costs V 4 bases and J 0 bases, and their ends lie 20 bases apart. This clonotype originated in a man between 35 and 55 years old in a cohort exposed to, infected with or recovered from COVID-19 (not recorded which). Sequencing used PBMCs or T cells enriched from blood (not recorded which). Rearrangement joined TRBV5-8 to TRBJ2-1; perhaps TRBD2 is the D gene, with 6 bases matching. In nucleotide form, the sequence is TGTGCCAGCAGCAAACCAAGCCTAGCGCCGAGCTCCTACAATGAGCAGTTCTTC. Protein translation: CASSKPSLAPSSYNEQFF.